These 17 T cell receptor beta chains were sequenced from one sample in a study of cytomegalovirus exposure and HLA in healthy donors. Use of 60 Vbeta and 13 Jbeta primers characterized the PCR. This table comes from immunoSEQ multiplex PCR, and its TCRdb copy is limited to in-frame clones, with some not included. This table has a few hundred thousand clones, roughly 80% appearing once. Material: PBMCs. The receptors were sampled from a girl aged 2-9 years in good health and CMV-seronegative.

This CDR3 reads CASSLKLAGGNEQFF. As DNA, the CDR3 is TGCGCCAGCAGCTTAAAACTAGCGGGAGGCAATGAGCAGTTCTTC. The chain recombines TRBV5-1 with TRBJ2-1; TRBD2 matches 12 bases. CDR3 length equals 15 residues. Germline CDR1 is SGHRS and CDR2 is YFSETQ. V shed 2 bases and J 6 bases; nucleotides not matched to a gene: 3.

J is TRBJ2-1 and V is TRBV5-1; D uncertain. CDR3 size: 16 residues. CDR1 is SGHRS and CDR2 is YFSETQ in the germline V gene. V was cut by 0 bases and J by 0 bases, with 10 bases left in between. This chain's CDR3 is CASSLGLRSSYNEQFF. The DNA for the CDR3 is TGCGCCAGCAGCTTGGGTCTTAGGAGCTCCTACAATGAGCAGTTCTTC.

This chain uses TRBV7-6 with TRBJ2-7; D is perhaps TRBD2 (5 bases). CDR1 and CDR2 from the germline V gene are SGHVS and FNYEAQ. The ends were cut back, 1 base at V and 5 bases at J, with 9 bases in the middle. This CDR3 contains 13 residues. CDR3 loop: CASSLGEPNEQYF. CDR3 nucleotide sequence: TGTGCCAGCAGCTTAGGGGAGCCCAACGAGCAGTACTTC.

The J gene is TRBJ2-7, the V gene TRBV19, with a possible D match to TRBD2 (5 bases). In germline, CDR1 is LNHDA, CDR2 SQIVND (reference sequence). This CDR3 is built from 15 residues. V was cut by 2 bases and J by 0 bases, with 11 bases left in between. The CDR3: CASSISGKGSYEQYF. Written as DNA, the CDR3 is TGTGCCAGTAGTATATCGGGGAAGGGCTCCTACGAGCAGTACTTC.

This rearrangement joins TRBV6-5 to TRBJ1-5; 7 nucleotides align to TRBD1. Germline V CDR1 and CDR2: MNHEY, SVGAGI. CDR3 length equals 14 residues. The J segment lost 5 bases and the V segment lost 5 bases, leaving 6 bases of the junction unmatched. The CDR3 DNA sequence: TGTGCCAGCAGTCCACGGACAGGCGATCAGCCCCAGCATTTT. Its protein is CASSPRTGDQPQHF.

V usage is TRBV5-4 and J usage is TRBJ2-3; D is ambiguous. Germline CDR1 and CDR2: SGHNT and YYREEE (reference sequence). The length of the CDR3 is 13 residues. V was clipped by 1 base and J by 6 bases, with 9 bases between them. Written as DNA, the CDR3 is TGTGCCAGCAGCTTGAGAGATGTGGATACGCAGTATTTT. Amino acids: CASSLRDVDTQYF. Full variable domain (missing parts from reference TRBV5-4 and TRBJ2-3): ETGVTQSPTHLIKTRGQQVTLRCSSQSGHNTVSWYQQALGQGPQFIFQYYREEENGRGNFPPRFSGLQFPNYSSELNVNALELDDSALYLCASSLRDVDTQYFGPGTRLTVL.

The CDR3 loop reads CASSVGASGYNEQFF. The CDR3 coding sequence is TGTGCCAGCAGCGTAGGGGCTAGCGGGTACAATGAGCAGTTCTTC. The chain couples TRBV9 to TRBJ2-1; 8 bases agree with TRBD2. The CDR3 covers 15 residues. Looked up from germline, CDR1 is SGDLS and CDR2 is YYNGEE. V shed 0 bases, J shed 4 bases, and the junction held 3 bases outside the gene matches. Complete variable domain (other parts from reference TRBV9 and TRBJ2-1): DSGVTQTPKHLITATGQRVTLRCSPRSGDLSVYWYQQSLDQGLQFLIQYYNGEERAKGNILERFSAQQFPDLHSELNLSSLELGDSALYFCASSVGASGYNEQFFGPGTRLTVL.

The J gene is TRBJ1-5, the V gene TRBV7-6; D may be TRBD1 (6 bases). V shed 5 bases and J shed 6 bases, with 20 bases lying between them. Germline-derived CDR1 and CDR2 are SGHVS and FNYEAQ. There are 16 residues in the CDR3. Written as DNA, the CDR3 is TGTGCCAGCAGCCTTAGCGCGGGGGGCAAGAGTCAGCCCCAGCATTTT. Encoded protein: CASSLSAGGKSQPQHF.

J is TRBJ2-3 and V is TRBV5-1, with 8 bases fitting TRBD2. The CDR3 is 16 amino acids. Germline CDR1 SGHRS, CDR2 YFSETQ. The trim removed 2 bases at V and 1 base at J, leaving 6 bases unmatched. CDR3 amino acids: CASSFRRRGGTDTQYF. DNA for the CDR3: TGCGCCAGCAGCTTCAGGAGGCGGGGGGGCACAGATACGCAGTATTTT.

This sequence joins TRBV5-8 and TRBJ1-5; D is undetermined. Trimming removed 0 bases at V and 2 bases at J, with 15 bases between. CDR3 size: 17 residues. Germline CDR1 reads SGHTS; CDR2 reads YDEGEE. The CDR3 nucleotides read TGTGCCAGCAGCTTGGCCTTAACCGGGCGGGGCAATCAGCCCCAGCATTTT. Protein product: CASSLALTGRGNQPQHF.

The chain uses TRBV7-9 and TRBJ1-2; D not certain. CDR1 and CDR2 (germline): SEHNR, FQNEAQ (reference sequence). V shed 0 bases and J shed 8 bases, with 7 bases lying between them. This CDR3 comprises 12 residues. CDR3 DNA: TGTGCCAGCAGCTTAGCGAGGAGGGGCTACACCTTC. Residues: CASSLARRGYTF.

The chain joins TRBV7-2 to TRBJ2-3; 11 bases are shared with TRBD2. CDR1 is SGHTA, CDR2 FQGNSA, per germline. The CDR3 extends over 17 amino acids. V trimming: 1 base; J trimming: 3 bases; junction bases outside the gene matches: 6. The CDR3 coding sequence is TGTGCCAGCAGCTTAGAACTAGCGGGGGCGGGGACAGATACGCAGTATTTT. This gives the protein CASSLELAGAGTDTQYF.

The chain has TRBV6-5 and TRBJ2-7; TRBD1 might be the D (6 bases). The CDR3 contains 14 residues. Trimming took 2 bases from V and 7 from J, leaving 15 bases between them. The germline CDR1 and CDR2 sequences are MNHEY and SVGAGI. The chain's CDR3 is CASSYRMGAGEQYF. Here the CDR3 DNA reads TGTGCCAGCAGTTACCGAATGGGGGCTGGTGAGCAGTACTTC.

The chain recombines TRBV7-6 with TRBJ2-3; 12 nucleotides agree with TRBD2. Germline loops: CDR1 SGHVS, CDR2 FNYEAQ. Losses at the gene ends were 3 bases for V and 8 bases for J; bases not matched to a gene: 9. This CDR3 spans 16 amino acids. CDR3 protein: CASSFRLAGAQGTQYF. CDR3 in DNA: TGTGCCAGCAGCTTTAGACTAGCGGGGGCCCAGGGTACGCAGTATTTT.

The chain joins TRBV7-2 to TRBJ1-5, with 8 positions matching TRBD1. V trimming: 5 bases; J trimming: 5 bases; junction bases outside the gene matches: 8. CDR1 is SGHTA, CDR2 FQGNSA, per germline. CDR3 length equals 15 residues. The chain's CDR3 is CASSLGQGRYQPQHF. The CDR3 bases are TGTGCCAGCAGCCTCGGACAGGGACGTTATCAGCCCCAGCATTTT.

The genes are TRBV27 and TRBJ2-7, with 10 bases identical to TRBD1. J lost 3 bases, V lost 3 bases, and 5 bases had no gene match. Germline V lookup: CDR1 MNHEY, CDR2 SMNVEV (reference sequence). The CDR3 contains 15 residues. The CDR3 sequence is CASSFSGTGVYEQYF. CDR3 nucleotides: TGTGCCAGCAGTTTCTCCGGGACAGGGGTCTACGAGCAGTACTTC.

The CDR3 protein is CASSADRANSPLHF. DNA for the CDR3: TGCGCCAGCAGCGCGGACAGGGCAAATTCACCCCTCCACTTT. The chain couples TRBV5-1 to TRBJ1-6; TRBD1 matches 8 bases. The V gene end was trimmed by 4 bases and the J gene end by 7 bases; junction bases not matched to a gene: 4. The germline V gene encodes CDR1 SGHRS and CDR2 YFSETQ. This CDR3 has 14 residues.